This T cell receptor (beta chain) was sequenced during a study of T cell repertoires in ileal Crohn's disease. For the study at large: Median disease duration was roughly 8.4 years; around 35% smoked at surgery. Findings and caveats of the study: Clonal expansions were more frequent in active smokers than non-smokers at surgery. Every patient over 26.8% clonality showed endoscopic recurrence. High-frequency clones were more common in sorted CD8 than CD4 cells.

Concerning this clone: The antigen is undetermined.

The protocol was immunoSEQ multiplex PCR, while the TCRdb copy is restricted to in-frame clones and leaves out a portion. The sample yields some 17,000 clones, around 66% seen once. Germline values: CDR1 MNHNS, CDR2 SASEGT. Trimming cost V 5 bases and J 2 bases; bases outside gene matches: 3. The CDR3 has 15 residues. The rearrangement joins TRBV6-1 to TRBJ2-6; 7 positions match TRBD1. The TCR sequence derives from an adult with Crohn's disease. Material: ileal tissue. The CDR3 loop reads CASSTQGAGANVLTF. CDR3 bases: TGTGCCAGCAGTACTCAGGGGGCTGGGGCCAACGTCCTGACTTTC.